This T cell receptor beta chain was sequenced during a study of CD8 T cells in Susac syndrome (dated by TCRdb to about 2019). Regarding the research as a whole: Repertoire sequencing was used to test whether CD8+ T cell activation and differentiation in Susac syndrome was antigen driven. The study compared CD8+ T cell repertoire clonality among over 9 healthy donors, around 14 Susac syndrome patients and fewer than 19 multiple sclerosis patients.

RNA was extracted using the RNeasy kit, and about 0.45 to 1 ug of the RNA was reverse transcribed with random hexamers. TCR beta CDR3 regions were amplified with the immunoSEQ multiplex PCR assay covering 54 Vbeta and 13 Jbeta segments. PCR amplification bias was corrected by using a synthetic template baseline for primer optimization and computational correction. The original pipeline was this. Only productive sequences were kept, with reads annotated to V, D and J genes according to IMGT and analyzed in immunoSEQ Analyzer. Clonality was computed as one minus Shannon entropy normalized by log2 of the number of productive unique sequences. Public and private clones were assessed among the 100 most prevalent clones of each patient and control. Clones were defined as Susac-specific if absent from the healthy and MS cohorts, from roughly 1,100 published viral clones and from other ImmuneACCESS disease sequences. TCRdb ran its own pipeline on the public reads, namely fastp trimming at Q25 and MiXCR clone calling, and kept in-frame beta chains. Here each entry gathers all rows of one CDR3 protein and keeps the most common genes and DNA. TCRdb's processing, not the study's, gives the V and J calls here. Within this sample are roughly 140,000 distinct CDR3 sequences, with 94% of them counted one time only. The ten most abundant clones make up 0.27% of the sample.

From its cysteine to its phenylalanine, the CDR3 spans 15 amino acids. Of all the DNA, just the CDR3 is kept, 45 bases in frame from base 1. For CDR1 and CDR2, the germline V gene lists SGHRS and YFSETQ. V gives up 4 bases and J gives up 2 bases, and the segment between their germline ends measures 16 bases. Notes on this clonotype: Its target antigen remains unknown. Within one base of it there is no much larger clone, and no base qualities were kept.

The paper's findings and limits, for the study overall: The TCR sequencing and HLA analysis was acknowledged to have included a relatively small number of individuals.

High-throughput TCR beta sequencing profiled peripheral blood CD8+ and CD4+ T cells from healthy donors, Susac syndrome patients and multiple sclerosis patients. The healthy donors served as controls matched for age and sex. Bulk CD8+ and CD4+ T cells were purified by magnetic negative isolation, while CD8+ TEMRA cells were enriched using FACS. Blood was collected in EDTA tubes and processed within 24 hours, with PBMCs isolated through density gradient centrifugation. PBMCs intended for TCR sequencing were cryopreserved in liquid nitrogen and thawed later in a water bath at 37 degrees C. Purity of sorted or isolated CD4+, CD8+ and CD8+ TEMRA cells was at least 90%.

The TCR was taken from a human donor in good health. The source material was CD8+ T cells from PBMCs. Recombination linked TRBV5-1 to TRBJ2-7; a weak D assignment points to TRBD2 (7 bases agree). The DNA sequence is as follows: TGCGCCAGCAGCCGGGGGGCTAGCGGTACCTACGAGCAGTACTTC. This translates into CASSRGASGTYEQYF.